Listed here are 22 T cell receptor beta chains from one sample, sequenced in a study of CD8 T cells in ankylosing spondylitis. Antigens of these TCRs are unknown. General study points: Seemingly distinctive of ankylosing spondylitis blood was a TCR beta motif formed by eight highly homologous variants.

One entry per CDR3 protein, called by TCRdb with MiXCR from the 5' RACE reads. The sample has over 600,000 distinct CDR3 sequences; over 15% are singletons. Specimen: blood, either unsorted or a sorted T cell fraction (not recorded which). These TCRs come from a male donor with ankylosing spondylitis.

This clonotype was observed once. The chain recombines TRBV10-3 with TRBJ1-3, with D uncertain. The CDR3 sequence is 13 residues long. V was shortened by 6 bases and J by 0 bases, with 6 bases between the two germline ends. Per germline, CDR1 ENHRY and CDR2 SYGVKD. The CDR3 reads CAIRGSSGNTIYF. CDR3 sequence (DNA): TGTGCCATCAGGGGGAGCTCTGGAAACACCATATATTTT.

This clonotype has a handful of counts. In DNA, the CDR3 is TGTGCCAGCAGTTTACAACGGTATGAGCAGTTCTTC. As protein: CASSLQRYEQFF. V gene TRBV28 combines with J gene TRBJ2-1; D is ambiguous. This CDR3 has 12 residues. Germline CDR1 is MDHEN and CDR2 is SYDVKM. The V end was cut by 2 bases, the J end by 8 bases, with 7 bases between.

The V call is TRBV11-1, the J call TRBJ2-7; D not resolved. The V and J ends lost 5 bases and 6 bases respectively, with 14 bases between them. The CDR3 extends over 13 amino acids. The germline V gene has CDR1 SGHAT and CDR2 FQDESV (reference sequence). CDR3 residues: CASSMGRLGEQYF. Here the CDR3 DNA reads TGTGCCAGCAGCATGGGTCGGTTAGGCGAGCAGTACTTC.

The V gene is TRBV12-3 or TRBV12-4, the J gene TRBJ2-3; D not resolved. The CDR3 consists of 14 residues. The V gene lost 1 base and the J gene lost 2 bases, with 7 bases spanning the gap. The CDR3 DNA sequence: TGTGCCAGCAGTTTAGAAGTGAACACAGATACGCAGTATTTT. This encodes CASSLEVNTDTQYF.

This clonotype was recorded a few times. V and J are TRBV7-9 and TRBJ2-5, with 10 bases lining up with TRBD2. Unmatched junction bases numbered 5, after V lost 5 bases and J lost 5 bases. CDR1 is SEHNR, CDR2 FQNEAQ, per germline (reference sequence). This CDR3 contains 14 residues. CDR3 sequence (DNA): TGTGCCAGCAGCCTTAGCGGGAGGCCGGAGACCCAGTACTTC. Translated: CASSLSGRPETQYF.

This clonotype was seen more than once but under ten times. The gene calls are TRBV19 and TRBJ2-7; D unclear. Trimming stripped 0 bases from V and 1 base from J, with 13 bases between. Germline V gives CDR1 LNHDA, CDR2 SQIVND (reference sequence). The CDR3 loop spans 16 amino acids. CDR3 sequence reads: CASSIEPSTASYEQYF. The CDR3 DNA sequence: TGTGCCAGTAGTATAGAACCCAGCACGGCATCCTACGAGCAGTACTTC. The full variable domain, in which reference TRBV19 and TRBJ2-7 provide the parts outside the CDR3, is DGGITQSPKYLFRKEGQNVTLSCEQNLNHDAMYWYRQDPGQGLRLIYYSQIVNDFQKGDIAEGYSVSREKKESFPLTVTSAQKNPTAFYLCASSIEPSTASYEQYFGPGTRLTVT.

The chain has TRBV11-2 and TRBJ2-2; 13 positions agree with TRBD2. J was trimmed by 4 bases and V by 6 bases; bases with no gene match: 17. Germline loops: CDR1 SGHAT, CDR2 FQNNGV. The CDR3 is made up of 20 amino acids. The CDR3 is CASSYPGLAGFSRSTGELFF. In DNA form, the CDR3 reads TGTGCCAGCAGTTATCCGGGACTAGCGGGATTTAGTCGGAGCACCGGGGAGCTGTTTTTT.

The V call is TRBV27, the J call TRBJ2-1; tentative D call: TRBD1 (5 bases). This CDR3 spans 15 amino acids. Germline CDR1 and CDR2: MNHEY and SMNVEV (reference sequence). Trimming removed 1 base from V and 0 bases from J, with 7 bases in between. CDR3 sequence reads: CASSLFDSSYNEQFF. DNA of the CDR3: TGTGCCAGCAGTTTATTCGACAGCTCCTACAATGAGCAGTTCTTC.

This chain links TRBV11-2 with TRBJ2-1; 8 bases line up with TRBD1. V trimming: 5 bases; J trimming: 6 bases; junction bases outside the gene matches: 12. The CDR3 length is 16 residues. CDR1 is SGHAT and CDR2 is FQNNGV in the germline V gene. CDR3 in amino acids: CASSITGGKYLNEQFF. The CDR3 region has the DNA TGTGCCAGCAGCATAACAGGGGGAAAGTATCTCAATGAGCAGTTCTTC.

A few counts support this clonotype. The chain carries TRBV7-2 and TRBJ1-5; D possibly corresponds to TRBD1 (5 bases). Trimming shortened V by 1 base and J by 0 bases, and 7 bases separated the two germline ends. The CDR3 is 15 amino acids. CDR1 is SGHTA and CDR2 is FQGNSA in the germline V gene. The CDR3 sequence: CASSLGRDSNQPQHF. In DNA, the CDR3 is TGTGCCAGCAGCTTAGGCAGGGATAGCAATCAGCCCCAGCATTTT.

The chain links TRBV18 to TRBJ1-2, with TRBD1 matching 7 bases. The V and J ends lost 2 bases and 7 bases, in that order; junction bases with no gene match: 7. CDR3 size: 14 residues. Germline CDR1 KGHSH, CDR2 LQKENI. The CDR3 sequence: CASSPTGEEGGYTF. CDR3 nucleotides: TGTGCCAGCTCACCAACAGGGGAAGAAGGTGGCTACACCTTC.

As DNA, the CDR3 is TGTGCCAGCACCGAGACAGGGTTAGGAACTGAAGCTTTCTTT. As protein: CASTETGLGTEAFF. The V call is TRBV12-3 or TRBV12-4, the J call TRBJ1-1; 7 bases align to TRBD1. The CDR3 is 14 amino acids. V lost 7 bases, J lost 5 bases, and 10 bases stayed unmatched.

This clonotype was picked up a small number of times. V and J are TRBV19 and TRBJ2-5; no clear D gene. The V gene's germline CDR1 is LNHDA and CDR2 SQIVND (reference sequence). There are 14 residues in the CDR3. Trimming pared 5 bases from V and 7 bases from J, leaving 17 bases between. For the CDR3, the DNA is TGTGCCAGTAGTCCCGAGTCTACCTCCGGGACCCAGTACTTC. Translated: CASSPESTSGTQYF.

The chain combines TRBV6-1 with TRBJ2-5; TRBD2 matches 10 bases. This CDR3 spans 15 amino acids. CDR1 MNHNS and CDR2 SASEGT come from the germline V gene. With 1 base clipped from V and 7 bases from J, the junction kept 6 bases outside the gene matches. The CDR3 loop is CASSEVSGGRGTQYF. The CDR3 region has the DNA TGTGCCAGCAGTGAAGTTAGCGGGGGGAGGGGGACCCAGTACTTC.

The V call is TRBV4-1, the J call TRBJ2-1, with D perhaps matching TRBD1 or TRBD2 (5 bases each). CDR1 and CDR2 (germline): MGHRA, YSYEKL. The V end lost 0 bases, the J end lost 1 base, and 7 bases lay between the germline ends. The CDR3 contains 15 residues. CDR3 sequence (DNA): TGCGCCAGCAGCCAAGATGGGGGTTCCTACAATGAGCAGTTCTTC. Amino acid sequence: CASSQDGGSYNEQFF.

This clonotype was seen a handful of times. The genes are TRBV3-1 and TRBJ2-7; TRBD1 is a possible D gene (6 bases). Germline CDR1 reads LGHDT; CDR2 reads YNNKEL (reference sequence). The CDR3 runs to 12 residues. V was clipped by 1 base and J by 7 bases, with 8 bases between them. CDR3 region: CASSQADREQYF. The CDR3 DNA reads TGTGCCAGCAGCCAAGCGGACAGAGAGCAGTACTTC.

The rearrangement links TRBV6-1 to TRBJ1-5; 7 bases fit TRBD1. J gave up 3 bases and V 7 bases, and 6 bases lay outside the gene matches. In germline, CDR1 is MNHNS, CDR2 SASEGT. There are 14 residues in the CDR3. The CDR3 coding sequence is TGTGCCAGCAAAAGGGACAGCCTCAATCAGCCCCAGCATTTT. It translates to CASKRDSLNQPQHF.

This clonotype came up a few times. The chain couples TRBV27 to TRBJ2-1; 7 nucleotides match TRBD2. CDR1 is MNHEY, CDR2 SMNVEV, per germline (reference sequence). This CDR3 has 16 amino acids. The junction had 10 bases not matched to a gene; V was cut back by 3 bases and J by 5 bases. The CDR3 here is CASSLAGGGFHNEQFF. Here the CDR3 DNA reads TGTGCCAGCAGTTTGGCCGGGGGAGGGTTCCACAATGAGCAGTTCTTC.

This clonotype was observed a handful of times. This chain connects TRBV7-9 to TRBJ1-4, with D perhaps matching TRBD1 (6 bases). Germline V gives CDR1 SEHNR, CDR2 FQNEAQ (reference sequence). Trimming took off 5 bases at V and 0 bases at J, with 13 bases between the two ends. CDR3 length: 16 amino acids. This CDR3 is CASSRQGIATNEKLFF. CDR3 DNA sequence: TGTGCCAGCAGCCGCCAGGGGATTGCAACTAATGAAAAACTGTTTTTT.

This clonotype was found a few times. The chain joins TRBV12-3 or TRBV12-4 to TRBJ1-1, with D hard to call. The CDR3 runs 15 residues. Deletions cut 2 bases from V and 1 base from J, with 11 bases between. CDR3 in DNA: TGTGCCAGCAGTTTAAAACGGCAGGCGAACACTGAAGCTTTCTTT. Protein: CASSLKRQANTEAFF.

The chain is built from TRBV28 and TRBJ2-7; 8 positions agree with TRBD1. V gave up 6 bases and J gave up 3 bases; unmatched junction bases: 10. CDR1 is MDHEN, CDR2 SYDVKM, per germline. The CDR3 extends over 15 amino acids. This chain's CDR3 is CASRDRGGNLYEQYF. CDR3 nucleotide sequence: TGTGCCAGCAGAGACAGGGGCGGGAATCTCTACGAGCAGTACTTC.

In its sample, this clonotype was seen a few times. The J gene is TRBJ2-7, the V gene TRBV28, with 10 bases matching TRBD1. CDR3 length: 14 amino acids. Per germline, CDR1 MDHEN and CDR2 SYDVKM. V was clipped by 7 bases and J by 2 bases; unmatched bases: 5. The CDR3: CASNLTGGPYEQYF. In DNA form, the CDR3 reads TGTGCCAGCAATCTGACAGGGGGCCCCTACGAGCAGTACTTC.